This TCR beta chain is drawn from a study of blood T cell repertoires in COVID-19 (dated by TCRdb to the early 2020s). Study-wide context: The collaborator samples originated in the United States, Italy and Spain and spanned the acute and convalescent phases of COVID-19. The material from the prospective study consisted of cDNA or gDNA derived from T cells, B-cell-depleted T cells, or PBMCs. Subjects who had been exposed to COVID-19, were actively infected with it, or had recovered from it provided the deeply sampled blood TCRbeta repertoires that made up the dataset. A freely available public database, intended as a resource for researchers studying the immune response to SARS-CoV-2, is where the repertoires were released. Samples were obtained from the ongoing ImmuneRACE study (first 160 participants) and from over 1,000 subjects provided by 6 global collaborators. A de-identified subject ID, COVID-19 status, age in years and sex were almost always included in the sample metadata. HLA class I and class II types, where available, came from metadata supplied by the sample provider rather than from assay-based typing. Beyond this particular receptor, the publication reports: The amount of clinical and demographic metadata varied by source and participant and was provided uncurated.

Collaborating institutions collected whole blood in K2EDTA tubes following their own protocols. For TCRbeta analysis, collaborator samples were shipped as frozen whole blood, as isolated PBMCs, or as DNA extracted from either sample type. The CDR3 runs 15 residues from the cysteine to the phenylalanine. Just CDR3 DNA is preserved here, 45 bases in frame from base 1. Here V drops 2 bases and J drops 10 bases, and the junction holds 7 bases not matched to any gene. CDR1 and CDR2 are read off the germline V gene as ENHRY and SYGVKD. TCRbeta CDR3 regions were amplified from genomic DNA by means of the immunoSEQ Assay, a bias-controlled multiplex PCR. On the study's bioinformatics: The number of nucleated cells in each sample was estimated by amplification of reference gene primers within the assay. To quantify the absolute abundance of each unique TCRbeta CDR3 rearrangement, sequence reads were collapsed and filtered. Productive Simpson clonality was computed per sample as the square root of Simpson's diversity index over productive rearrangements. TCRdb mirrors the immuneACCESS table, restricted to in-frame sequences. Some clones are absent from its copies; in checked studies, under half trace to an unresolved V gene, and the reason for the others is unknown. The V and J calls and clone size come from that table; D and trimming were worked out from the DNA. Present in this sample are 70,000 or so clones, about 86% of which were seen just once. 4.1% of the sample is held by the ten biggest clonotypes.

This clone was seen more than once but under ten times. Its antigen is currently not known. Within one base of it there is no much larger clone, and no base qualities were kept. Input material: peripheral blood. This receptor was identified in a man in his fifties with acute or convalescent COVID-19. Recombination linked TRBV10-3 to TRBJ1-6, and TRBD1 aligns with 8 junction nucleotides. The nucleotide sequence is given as TGTGCCATCAGTGAGCGGACAGGGCCTGAATCACCCCTCCACTTT. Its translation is CAISERTGPESPLHF.